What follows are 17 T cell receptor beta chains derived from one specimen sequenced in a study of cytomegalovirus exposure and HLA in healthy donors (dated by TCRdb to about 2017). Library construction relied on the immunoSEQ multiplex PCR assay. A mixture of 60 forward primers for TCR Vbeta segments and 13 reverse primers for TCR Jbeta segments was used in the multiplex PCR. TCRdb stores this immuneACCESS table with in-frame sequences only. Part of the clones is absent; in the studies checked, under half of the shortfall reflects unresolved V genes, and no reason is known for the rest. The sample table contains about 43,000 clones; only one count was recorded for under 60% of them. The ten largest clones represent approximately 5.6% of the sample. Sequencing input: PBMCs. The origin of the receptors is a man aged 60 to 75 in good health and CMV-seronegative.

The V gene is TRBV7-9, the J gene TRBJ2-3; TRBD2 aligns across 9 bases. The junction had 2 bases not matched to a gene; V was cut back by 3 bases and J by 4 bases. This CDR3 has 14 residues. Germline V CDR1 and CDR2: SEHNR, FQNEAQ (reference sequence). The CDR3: CASSFAGGADTQYF. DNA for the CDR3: TGTGCCAGCAGCTTTGCGGGAGGGGCAGATACGCAGTATTTT.

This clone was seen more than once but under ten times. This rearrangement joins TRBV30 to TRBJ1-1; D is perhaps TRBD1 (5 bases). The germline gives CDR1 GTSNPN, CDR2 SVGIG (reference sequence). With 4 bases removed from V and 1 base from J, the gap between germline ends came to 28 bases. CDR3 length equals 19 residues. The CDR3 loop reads CAWTPPDYRFSNRNTEAFF. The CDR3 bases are TGTGCCTGGACCCCCCCGGATTACAGGTTCTCAAATAGGAACACTGAAGCTTTCTTT.

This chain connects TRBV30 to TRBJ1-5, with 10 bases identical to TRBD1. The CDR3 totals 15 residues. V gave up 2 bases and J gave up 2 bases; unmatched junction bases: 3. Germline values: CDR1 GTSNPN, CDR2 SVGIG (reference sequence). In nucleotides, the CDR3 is TGTGCCTGGAGTCTGGACAGGGGGGGCAATCAGCCCCAGCATTTT. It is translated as CAWSLDRGGNQPQHF.

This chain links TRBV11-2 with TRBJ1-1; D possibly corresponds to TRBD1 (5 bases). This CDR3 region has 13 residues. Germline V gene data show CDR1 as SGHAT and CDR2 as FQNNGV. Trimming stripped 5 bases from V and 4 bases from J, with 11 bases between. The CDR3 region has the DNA TGTGCCAGCAGCACCCAGCAGGGCACTGAAGCTTTCTTT. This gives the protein CASSTQQGTEAFF.

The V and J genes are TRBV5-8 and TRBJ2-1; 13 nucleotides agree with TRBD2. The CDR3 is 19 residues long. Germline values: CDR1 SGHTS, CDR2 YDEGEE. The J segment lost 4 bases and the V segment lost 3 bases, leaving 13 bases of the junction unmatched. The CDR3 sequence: CASSSSGTSGALQYNEQFF. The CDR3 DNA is TGTGCCAGCAGCTCCTCCGGGACTAGCGGGGCTCTCCAGTACAATGAGCAGTTCTTC.

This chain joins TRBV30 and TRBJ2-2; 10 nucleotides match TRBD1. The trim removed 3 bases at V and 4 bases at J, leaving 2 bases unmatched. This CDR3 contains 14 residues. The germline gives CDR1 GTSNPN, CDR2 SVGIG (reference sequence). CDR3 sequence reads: CAWRGDRGTGELFF. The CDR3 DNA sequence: TGTGCCTGGAGGGGGGACAGGGGCACCGGGGAGCTGTTTTTT.

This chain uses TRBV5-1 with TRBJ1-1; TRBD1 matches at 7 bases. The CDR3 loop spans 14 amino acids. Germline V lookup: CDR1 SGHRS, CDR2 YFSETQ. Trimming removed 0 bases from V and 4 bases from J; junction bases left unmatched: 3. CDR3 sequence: CASSLAGGSTEAFF. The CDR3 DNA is TGCGCCAGCAGCTTGGCAGGGGGAAGCACTGAAGCTTTCTTT.

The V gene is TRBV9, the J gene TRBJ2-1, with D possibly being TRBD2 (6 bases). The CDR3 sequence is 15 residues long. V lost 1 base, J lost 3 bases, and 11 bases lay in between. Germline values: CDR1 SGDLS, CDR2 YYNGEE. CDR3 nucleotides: TGTGCCAGCAGCGTAACGGGACTTAACTACAATGAGCAGTTCTTC. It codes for CASSVTGLNYNEQFF.

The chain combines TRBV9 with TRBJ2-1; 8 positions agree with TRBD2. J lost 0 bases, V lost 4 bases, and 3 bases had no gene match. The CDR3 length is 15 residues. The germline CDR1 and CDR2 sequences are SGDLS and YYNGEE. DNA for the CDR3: TGTGCCAGCAGCCTTAGCGGGACCTCCTACAATGAGCAGTTCTTC. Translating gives CASSLSGTSYNEQFF.

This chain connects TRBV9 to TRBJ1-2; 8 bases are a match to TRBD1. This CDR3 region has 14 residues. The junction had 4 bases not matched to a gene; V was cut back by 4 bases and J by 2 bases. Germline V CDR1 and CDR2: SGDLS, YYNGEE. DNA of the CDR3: TGTGCCAGCAGCCCTCGGACAGGGAACTATGGCTACACCTTC. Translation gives CASSPRTGNYGYTF.

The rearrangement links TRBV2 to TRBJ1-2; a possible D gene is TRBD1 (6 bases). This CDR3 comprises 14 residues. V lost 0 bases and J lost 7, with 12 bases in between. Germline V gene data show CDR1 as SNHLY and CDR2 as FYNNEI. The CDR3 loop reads CASSEARGGAGYTF. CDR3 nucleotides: TGTGCCAGCAGTGAAGCGCGGGGGGGCGCTGGCTACACCTTC.

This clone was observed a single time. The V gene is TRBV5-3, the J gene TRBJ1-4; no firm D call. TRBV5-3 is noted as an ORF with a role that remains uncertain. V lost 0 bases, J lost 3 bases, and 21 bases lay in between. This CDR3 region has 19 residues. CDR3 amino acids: CARSLAPGKIGHSNEKLFF. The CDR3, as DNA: TGTGCCAGAAGCTTGGCCCCCGGGAAGATCGGTCATTCTAATGAAAAACTGTTTTTT.

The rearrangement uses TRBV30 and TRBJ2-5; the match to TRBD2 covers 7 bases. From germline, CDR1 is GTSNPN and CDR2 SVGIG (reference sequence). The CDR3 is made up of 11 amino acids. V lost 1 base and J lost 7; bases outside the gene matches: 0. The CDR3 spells CAWSGGGTQYF. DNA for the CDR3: TGTGCCTGGAGTGGCGGGGGGACCCAGTACTTC.

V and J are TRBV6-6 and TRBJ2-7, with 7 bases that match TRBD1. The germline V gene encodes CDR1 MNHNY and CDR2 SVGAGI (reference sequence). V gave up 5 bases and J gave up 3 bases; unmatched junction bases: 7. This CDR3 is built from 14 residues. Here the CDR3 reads CASSPGTDFYEQYF. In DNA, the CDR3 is TGTGCCAGCAGTCCCGGGACAGACTTCTACGAGCAGTACTTC.

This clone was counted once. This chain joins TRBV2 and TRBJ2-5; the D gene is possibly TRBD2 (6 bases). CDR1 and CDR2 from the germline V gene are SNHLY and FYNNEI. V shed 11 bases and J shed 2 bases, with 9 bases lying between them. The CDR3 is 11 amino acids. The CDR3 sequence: CACGVQETQYF. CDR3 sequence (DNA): TGTGCCTGCGGGGTTCAAGAGACCCAGTACTTC.

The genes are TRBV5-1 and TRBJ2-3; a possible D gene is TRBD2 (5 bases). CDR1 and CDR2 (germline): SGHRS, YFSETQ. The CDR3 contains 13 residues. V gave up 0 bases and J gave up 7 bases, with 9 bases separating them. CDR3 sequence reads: CASSLGTDYTQYF. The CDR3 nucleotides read TGCGCCAGCAGCTTGGGGACTGATTATACGCAGTATTTT.

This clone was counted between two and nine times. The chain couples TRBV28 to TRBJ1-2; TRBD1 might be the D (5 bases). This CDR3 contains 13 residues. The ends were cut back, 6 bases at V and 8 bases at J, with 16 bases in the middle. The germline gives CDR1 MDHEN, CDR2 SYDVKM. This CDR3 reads CASSRHGGKGYTF. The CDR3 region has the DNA TGTGCCAGCAGCCGCCACGGGGGTAAAGGCTACACCTTC.